The next 30 T cell receptor beta chains were all read from a single sample in a study of T cell responses to AZD1222 COVID-19 vaccine. The assay was immunoSEQ multiplex PCR, and TCRdb's table has in-frame clones only and misses some. The top ten hold over 4% of the sample, which has some 140,000 clones, approximately 88% seen once. Source: peripheral blood, taken on day 0 of AZD1222 vaccination. All receptors come from an adult in good health.

V and J are TRBV18 and TRBJ1-1; 10 bases line up with TRBD1. The CDR3 covers 14 residues. J was trimmed by 5 bases and V by 6 bases; bases with no gene match: 6. Germline values: CDR1 KGHSH, CDR2 LQKENI. The CDR3 loop reads CASSRDRGKTEAFF. The CDR3 DNA is TGTGCCAGCTCCCGGGACAGGGGAAAGACTGAAGCTTTCTTT.

This clone was counted once. This chain links TRBV6-2 or TRBV6-3 with TRBJ1-5; 8 bases agree with TRBD1. The CDR3 runs to 17 residues. J was trimmed by 1 base and V by 2 bases; bases with no gene match: 7. From germline, CDR1 is MNHEY and CDR2 SVGEGT. CDR3 in DNA: TGTGCCAGCAGTTACAAGGACAGGGCACGCAGCAATCAGCCCCAGCATTTT. Residues: CASSYKDRARSNQPQHF.

This chain connects TRBV4-1 to TRBJ2-7, with TRBD1 matching 7 bases. The CDR3 contains 16 residues. Germline V CDR1 and CDR2: MGHRA, YSYEKL. Trimming took 0 bases from V and 7 from J; bases not matched to a gene: 12. CDR3 sequence reads: CASSQEIQQGSGEQYF. Here the CDR3 DNA reads TGCGCCAGCAGCCAAGAAATCCAACAGGGGTCGGGAGAGCAGTACTTC.

The J gene is TRBJ1-2, the V gene TRBV30; 8 bases map to TRBD1. Trimming took 0 bases from V and 8 from J; bases not matched to a gene: 11. Germline assignment: CDR1 GTSNPN and CDR2 SVGIG (reference sequence). The CDR3 extends over 15 amino acids. CDR3 nucleotides: TGTGCCTGGAGTGTAGGGGCAGGGGGCGCGAGGGGCTACACCTTC. Protein product: CAWSVGAGGARGYTF.

CDR3 sequence: CASSIQYQETQYF. CDR3 nucleotides: TGTGCCAGTAGTATACAGTACCAAGAGACCCAGTACTTC. V usage is TRBV19 and J usage is TRBJ2-5; no firm D call. Germline CDR1 reads LNHDA; CDR2 reads SQIVND (reference sequence). This CDR3 region has 13 residues. The V gene lost 2 bases and the J gene lost 0 bases, with 4 bases spanning the gap.

In this sample, this clone turned up once. The rearrangement links TRBV30 to TRBJ1-4; 8 nucleotides align to TRBD1. J was trimmed by 8 bases and V by 4 bases; bases with no gene match: 6. The germline gives CDR1 GTSNPN, CDR2 SVGIG (reference sequence). CDR3 length equals 13 residues. Here the CDR3 DNA reads TGTGCCTGGAAAGGACAGGGTTTGGAAAAACTGTTTTTT. The encoded protein is CAWKGQGLEKLFF. Filled out from reference TRBV30 and TRBJ1-4, the complete variable domain reads SQTIHQWPATLVQPVGSPLSLECTVEGTSNPNLYWYRQAAGRGLQLLFYSVGIGQISSEVPQNLSASRPQDRQFILSSKKLLLSDSGFYLCAWKGQGLEKLFFGSGTQLSVL.

The chain has TRBV27 and TRBJ1-6; TRBD1 agrees at 7 bases. Per the germline V gene, CDR1 is MNHEY and CDR2 is SMNVEV (reference sequence). The V segment lost 5 bases and the J segment 0 bases; nucleotides outside the gene matches: 4. The CDR3 length is 16 residues. CDR3 bases: TGTGCCAGCAGTAAGACAGGGAGCTCCTATAATTCACCCCTCCACTTT. Amino acids: CASSKTGSSYNSPLHF.

This chain joins TRBV5-1 and TRBJ1-3; 9 bases match TRBD1. Germline assignment: CDR1 SGHRS and CDR2 YFSETQ. J lost 0 bases, V lost 3 bases, and 10 bases had no gene match. This CDR3 has 18 residues. CDR3 DNA: TGCGCCAGCAGCTCCACACCGGGACAGGGTAGCTCTGGAAACACCATATATTTT. It specifies CASSSTPGQGSSGNTIYF.

The V gene is TRBV11-2, the J gene TRBJ1-1, with 8 bases fitting TRBD1. CDR1 is SGHAT and CDR2 is FQNNGV in the germline V gene. This CDR3 spans 18 amino acids. V lost 1 base, J lost 1 base, and 11 bases stayed unmatched. CDR3 loop: CASSLARDRRYPNTEAFF. Written as DNA, the CDR3 is TGTGCCAGCAGCTTAGCTAGGGACAGGCGATATCCGAACACTGAAGCTTTCTTT.

The chain carries TRBV19 and TRBJ1-5; the D gene is possibly TRBD1 (6 bases). CDR3 length equals 15 residues. CDR1 and CDR2 from the germline V gene are LNHDA and SQIVND (reference sequence). V lost 5 bases to trimming and J lost 2 bases, with 13 bases between them. The CDR3 coding sequence is TGTGCCAGTAGTTCCGGGGGCGCGGGCAATCAGCCCCAGCATTTT. This encodes CASSSGGAGNQPQHF.

CDR3 in DNA: TGTGCCAGCAGCGTAGTAGACCCAACCTATCAGCCCCAGCATTTT. Translation gives CASSVVDPTYQPQHF. The chain combines TRBV9 with TRBJ1-5; D uncertain. Looked up from germline, CDR1 is SGDLS and CDR2 is YYNGEE. The CDR3 covers 15 residues. V lost 0 bases and J 5 bases, leaving 12 bases between the germline ends.

This clone has a handful of counts. CDR3 residues: CASNLGGTGELFF. DNA of the CDR3: TGTGCCAGCAACCTGGGGGGTACCGGGGAGCTGTTTTTT. This chain links TRBV28 with TRBJ2-2, with a possible D match to TRBD2 (6 bases). The CDR3 has 13 amino acids. Trimming cost V 7 bases and J 5 bases, with 11 bases left between them. In germline, CDR1 is MDHEN, CDR2 SYDVKM.

This chain uses TRBV2 with TRBJ1-5; 8 bases are a match to TRBD1. The germline V gene has CDR1 SNHLY and CDR2 FYNNEI. CDR3 length: 14 residues. V trimming: 7 bases; J trimming: 6 bases; junction bases outside the gene matches: 8. The CDR3 nucleotides are TGTGCCAGCATGGACCAGGGGGCAGGTCAGCCCCAGCATTTT. Its protein is CASMDQGAGQPQHF.

V is TRBV5-1 and J is TRBJ1-1; D gene ambiguous. Between the trimmed V and J ends, which lost 4 bases and 1 base, there was a span of 11 bases. The CDR3 totals 14 residues. Germline V lookup: CDR1 SGHRS, CDR2 YFSETQ. CDR3 DNA sequence: TGCGCCAGCAGCCAACCACCGGCGAACACTGAAGCTTTCTTT. This gives the protein CASSQPPANTEAFF. The full variable domain, in which reference TRBV5-1 and TRBJ1-1 provide the parts outside the CDR3, is KAGVTQTPRYLIKTRGQQVTLSCSPISGHRSVSWYQQTPGQGLQFLFEYFSETQRNKGNFPGRFSGRQFSNSRSEMNVSTLELGDSALYLCASSQPPANTEAFFGQGTRLTVV.

The rearrangement links TRBV27 to TRBJ2-6; D tentatively reads TRBD1 or TRBD2 (6 bases each). This CDR3 region has 16 residues. The V end lost 11 bases, the J end lost 2 bases, and 19 bases lay between the germline ends. Per the germline V gene, CDR1 is MNHEY and CDR2 is SMNVEV (reference sequence). CDR3 bases: TGTGCCGGAGGGGGGACACAATATGCTGGGGCCAACGTCCTGACTTTC. Translating gives CAGGGTQYAGANVLTF.

The CDR3 DNA is TGTGCCAGCCTGGGGACGGGGGGCAACGCTGAAGCTTTCTTT. This codes for CASLGTGGNAEAFF. This chain connects TRBV27 to TRBJ1-1; a possible D gene is TRBD1 (6 bases). Germline V gene lookup returns CDR1 MNHEY and CDR2 SMNVEV (reference sequence). This CDR3 comprises 14 residues. Trimming shortened V by 8 bases and J by 6 bases, and 19 bases separated the two germline ends.

The chain links TRBV7-9 to TRBJ2-5; the D is unclear. The J call is doubtful: the DNA matches TRBJ2-7 better. Germline lookup yields CDR1 SEHNR and CDR2 FQNEAQ (reference sequence). The CDR3 extends over 12 amino acids. Here the CDR3 DNA reads TGTGCCAGCGGCCAACAGTCCTACGAGCAGTACTTC. Its translation: CASGQQSYEQYF.

The V gene is TRBV10-2, the J gene TRBJ1-2; 9 bases are shared with TRBD1. In germline, CDR1 is WSHSY, CDR2 SAAADI. The CDR3 has 14 amino acids. V was pared by 7 bases and J by 6 bases, with 9 bases of the junction left unmatched. The CDR3 here is CASTSDRGGDGYTF. Here the CDR3 DNA reads TGCGCCAGCACTTCGGACAGGGGAGGGGATGGCTACACCTTC.

V gene TRBV30 combines with J gene TRBJ1-3; D call uncertain. There are 12 residues in the CDR3. Between the trimmed V and J ends, which lost 4 bases and 9 bases, there was a span of 13 bases. Germline values: CDR1 GTSNPN, CDR2 SVGIG (reference sequence). This CDR3 is CAWKFGSGTIYF. The CDR3 coding sequence is TGTGCCTGGAAATTCGGCTCGGGCACCATATATTTT.

This chain links TRBV4-1 with TRBJ1-5; the D gene is possibly TRBD1 (6 bases). The CDR3 has 20 residues. V gave up 0 bases and J gave up 4 bases, with 25 bases separating them. Germline lookup yields CDR1 MGHRA and CDR2 YSYEKL. CDR3: CASSQDLGASTLRGNQPQHF. In nucleotides, the CDR3 is TGCGCCAGCAGCCAAGATTTGGGGGCCTCCACACTAAGAGGGAATCAGCCCCAGCATTTT.

J is TRBJ1-2 and V is TRBV28; the D is unclear. This CDR3 contains 12 residues. CDR1 and CDR2 (germline): MDHEN, SYDVKM. V was cut by 7 bases and J by 4 bases, with 10 bases left in between. In nucleotides, the CDR3 is TGTGCCAGCAACCCCGGGCGCTATGGCTACACCTTC. Amino acids: CASNPGRYGYTF.

The rearrangement uses TRBV2 and TRBJ1-1, with D perhaps matching TRBD1 (6 bases). The CDR3 covers 14 residues. Trimming removed 3 bases at V and 6 bases at J, with 14 bases between. Germline V CDR1 and CDR2: SNHLY, FYNNEI. The CDR3 sequence is CASSEGKGGPEAFF. The CDR3 bases are TGTGCCAGCAGTGAGGGTAAGGGGGGGCCTGAAGCTTTCTTT.

The V call is TRBV28, the J call TRBJ1-2; a possible D gene is TRBD1 (6 bases). V lost 11 bases and J lost 3, with 13 bases in between. Germline lookup yields CDR1 MDHEN and CDR2 SYDVKM. The CDR3 has 12 amino acids. The CDR3 sequence is CAARDNYYGYTF. The DNA of the CDR3 is TGTGCCGCCCGGGACAATTACTATGGCTACACCTTC.

The chain carries TRBV19 and TRBJ1-2, with a weak D call TRBD1 (6 bases). The CDR3 is made up of 14 amino acids. V dropped 7 bases and J dropped 2 bases, with 14 bases sitting between them. In germline, CDR1 is LNHDA, CDR2 SQIVND (reference sequence). CDR3 sequence: CASTSQGNNYGYTF. The DNA for the CDR3 is TGTGCCAGTACCTCACAGGGTAACAACTATGGCTACACCTTC. Full variable domain (missing parts from reference TRBV19 and TRBJ1-2): DGGITQSPKYLFRKEGQNVTLSCEQNLNHDAMYWYRQDPGQGLRLIYYSQIVNDFQKGDIAEGYSVSREKKESFPLTVTSAQKNPTAFYLCASTSQGNNYGYTFGSGTRLTVV.

The chain has TRBV3-1 (or the pseudogene TRBV3-2) and TRBJ1-2; perhaps TRBD1 as D (6 bases). Looked up from germline, CDR1 is LGHDT and CDR2 is YNNKEL (reference sequence). V was shortened by 2 bases and J by 4 bases, with 14 bases between the two germline ends. The CDR3 spans 15 residues. Here the CDR3 reads CASSQQGQGLYGYTF. The CDR3 DNA follows: TGTGCCAGCAGCCAACAAGGGCAGGGGCTCTATGGCTACACCTTC.

The V and J genes are TRBV27 and TRBJ2-3, with 7 bases matching TRBD2. The CDR3 loop spans 13 amino acids. Germline CDR1 reads MNHEY; CDR2 reads SMNVEV (reference sequence). The trim removed 6 bases at V and 6 bases at J, leaving 6 bases unmatched. The DNA of the CDR3 is TGTGCCAGCAGCCCCCTGGGGGGGGATACGCAGTATTTT. Translating it yields CASSPLGGDTQYF.

The V call is TRBV4-1, the J call TRBJ1-1, with TRBD1 as a possible D gene (5 bases). This CDR3 is 14 amino acids long. V shed 0 bases and J shed 11 bases, with 16 bases lying between them. The germline V gene encodes CDR1 MGHRA and CDR2 YSYEKL. CDR3 sequence (DNA): TGCGCCAGCAGCCAAGATATTAACGGGGGGAAGGCTTTCTTT. It codes for CASSQDINGGKAFF.

The chain combines TRBV6-5 with TRBJ1-5; TRBD1 matches at 10 bases. The CDR3 spans 13 residues. The trim removed 6 bases at V and 6 bases at J, leaving 2 bases unmatched. Germline V gives CDR1 MNHEY, CDR2 SVGAGI. The CDR3 DNA is TGTGCCAGCAGCCGGGACAGGGGTCAGCCCCAGCATTTT. It is translated as CASSRDRGQPQHF.

The chain carries TRBV12-5 and TRBJ1-1, with a weak D call TRBD1 (5 bases). CDR1 LGHNT and CDR2 FRNRAP come from the germline V gene. The CDR3 runs 13 residues. Trimming cost V 6 bases and J 5 bases, with 13 bases left between them. The CDR3 protein is CASGYGGWTEAFF. As DNA, the CDR3 is TGTGCTAGTGGATATGGGGGGTGGACTGAAGCTTTCTTT.

The V and J genes are TRBV30 and TRBJ1-5; TRBD1 matches at 11 bases. The CDR3 has 15 amino acids. Germline CDR1 and CDR2: GTSNPN and SVGIG (reference sequence). J gave up 6 bases and V 0 bases, and 4 bases lay outside the gene matches. CDR3 sequence: CAWSVRTGGSQPQHF. The CDR3 DNA reads as TGTGCCTGGAGTGTGAGGACAGGGGGCAGTCAGCCCCAGCATTTT.